Each of the 27 T cell receptor beta chains below was sequenced from the same sample in a study of identical twins. TCRdb reanalysed the 5' RACE reads using MiXCR and keeps one entry per CDR3 protein. This sample yields about 280,000 distinct CDR3 sequences, of which about 8% are seen a single time; around 2.1% belongs to the top ten. The sample was also linked to a second study, of yellow fever vaccine responses in identical twins.

Sequenced: memory (CD45RO+) T cells sorted from blood. The receptors were sampled from a woman aged 18-30 years in good health.

The V and J genes are TRBV2 and TRBJ2-5; no clear D gene. V was clipped by 6 bases and J by 6 bases, with 14 bases between them. Germline assignment: CDR1 SNHLY and CDR2 FYNNEI. The CDR3 runs 13 residues. Here the CDR3 reads CASSTPHGKTQYF. CDR3 bases: TGTGCCAGCAGCACCCCCCACGGAAAGACCCAGTACTTC.

This clonotype has only a few counts. V gene TRBV27 combines with J gene TRBJ2-3; D is ambiguous. V was trimmed by 6 bases and J by 3 bases, leaving 25 bases between them. This CDR3 has 18 amino acids. CDR1 is MNHEY and CDR2 is SMNVEV in the germline V gene (reference sequence). CDR3 coding DNA: TGTGCCAGCAGCTTCTCGGCCCGCAATTTGGTTAGGACAGATACGCAGTATTTT. This sequence encodes CASSFSARNLVRTDTQYF.

This clonotype was recorded many times. CDR3 in amino acids: CASSYPQGVRAFF. CDR3 coding DNA: TGTGCCAGCAGTTACCCACAGGGGGTGAGGGCTTTCTTT. V and J are TRBV6-6 and TRBJ1-1; the match to TRBD1 covers 8 bases. Germline V gene data show CDR1 as MNHNY and CDR2 as SVGAGI (reference sequence). Losses at the gene ends were 2 bases for V and 11 bases for J; bases not matched to a gene: 7. The CDR3 length is 13 residues.

Ten or more counts support this clonotype. The chain employs TRBV11-2 and TRBJ2-2, with no clear D. The CDR3 sequence is 16 residues long. From germline, CDR1 is SGHAT and CDR2 FQNNGV. Trimming removed 5 bases from V and 3 bases from J, with 16 bases in between. CDR3 loop: CASSPFLVRDTGELFF. CDR3 DNA sequence: TGTGCCAGCAGCCCTTTCCTAGTAAGGGACACCGGGGAGCTGTTTTTT.

This clonotype has at least ten counts. The chain has TRBV5-1 and TRBJ2-5, with 11 bases identical to TRBD2. Germline CDR1 is SGHRS and CDR2 is YFSETQ. The CDR3 covers 15 residues. Losses at the gene ends were 0 bases for V and 5 bases for J; bases not matched to a gene: 3. CDR3 sequence reads: CASSLGGTSGETQYF. CDR3 DNA sequence: TGCGCCAGCAGCTTGGGTGGGACTAGCGGCGAGACCCAGTACTTC.

The chain has TRBV5-5 and TRBJ1-1, with D uncertain. Per the germline V gene, CDR1 is SGHKS and CDR2 is YYEKEE (reference sequence). Trimming pared 0 bases from V and 3 bases from J, leaving 6 bases between. The CDR3 totals 13 residues. The CDR3 region is CASSLDTYTEAFF. The CDR3 nucleotides are TGTGCCAGCAGCTTGGACACGTACACTGAAGCTTTCTTT.

This clonotype occurred many times. This chain uses TRBV15 with TRBJ1-1; 7 positions match TRBD1. The germline V gene has CDR1 LNHNV and CDR2 YYDKDF (reference sequence). Germline trimming cut 4 bases from V and 2 bases from J; bases unmatched to any gene: 10. This CDR3 region has 16 residues. For the CDR3, the DNA is TGTGCCACCAGCAACAGAAAGACAGGGCCAAACACTGAAGCTTTCTTT. This encodes CATSNRKTGPNTEAFF.

This clonotype has more than one count but fewer than ten. The rearrangement uses TRBV3-1 and TRBJ2-3; 13 nucleotides agree with TRBD2. The V segment lost 2 bases and the J segment 4 bases; nucleotides outside the gene matches: 6. This CDR3 contains 17 residues. CDR1 and CDR2 from the germline V gene are LGHDT and YNNKEL (reference sequence). The CDR3 DNA reads TGTGCCAGCAGCCAATCGGGACTAGCGGGGAGATCAGATACGCAGTATTTT. Protein sequence: CASSQSGLAGRSDTQYF.

This clonotype was observed at least ten times. This chain uses TRBV24-1 with TRBJ2-1; possibly TRBD1 for D (6 bases). This CDR3 has 13 residues. The germline V gene encodes CDR1 KGHDR and CDR2 SFDVKD. Trimming cost V 9 bases and J 14 bases, with 22 bases left between them. The CDR3 region has the DNA TGTGCCACCGCTTTTGGGGGCAACGGTGAAGAGTTCTTC. Translating gives CATAFGGNGEEFF.

This clonotype was observed many times. The chain recombines TRBV6-5 with TRBJ1-2, with 8 bases fitting TRBD1. With V trimmed by 6 bases and J by 8 bases, 5 bases remained unmatched. The germline V gene encodes CDR1 MNHEY and CDR2 SVGAGI. The CDR3 runs to 12 residues. CDR3 sequence (DNA): TGTGCCAGCAGAGCCGGACAGGGAGGCTACACCTTC. Translated, it gives CASRAGQGGYTF.

This clonotype was seen more than once but under ten times. The CDR3 sequence: CASSRTLAQRTSYNEQFF. In DNA, the CDR3 is TGCGCCAGCAGCCGGACCCTGGCGCAGCGCACTTCCTACAATGAGCAGTTCTTC. The rearrangement links TRBV5-1 to TRBJ2-1, with no clear D. There are 18 residues in the CDR3. CDR1 is SGHRS, CDR2 YFSETQ, per germline. Trimming removed 4 bases from V and 1 base from J, with 21 bases in between.

In this sample, this clonotype turned up a few times. The chain is built from TRBV15 and TRBJ2-4; TRBD1 agrees at 8 bases. The V segment lost 0 bases and the J segment 0 bases; nucleotides outside the gene matches: 10. The CDR3 sequence is 19 residues long. Germline CDR1 LNHNV, CDR2 YYDKDF (reference sequence). This chain's CDR3 is CATSRDSGGTGSAKNIQYF. CDR3 bases: TGTGCCACCAGCAGAGATAGTGGGGGGACAGGTTCAGCCAAAAACATTCAGTACTTC.

The chain is built from TRBV5-5 and TRBJ1-5; no reliable D call. There are 14 residues in the CDR3. Looked up from germline, CDR1 is SGHKS and CDR2 is YYEKEE (reference sequence). V lost 0 bases to trimming and J lost 3 bases, with 7 bases between them. CDR3 residues: CASSLGWANQPQHF. CDR3 DNA sequence: TGTGCCAGCAGCTTGGGTTGGGCCAATCAGCCCCAGCATTTT.

This clonotype occurred a few times. The V gene is TRBV12-3 or TRBV12-4, the J gene TRBJ2-7, with D possibly being TRBD2 (6 bases). The CDR3 runs 14 residues. Trimming left V 6 bases short and J 4 bases short, with 16 bases between. CDR3 bases: TGTGCCAGCAGCTCCTCTGGGGCGGGGTACGAGCAGTACTTC. Encoded protein: CASSSSGAGYEQYF.

This clonotype turned up a few times. The V call is TRBV25-1, the J call TRBJ2-3, with a tentative D call TRBD2 (5 bases). CDR3 size: 16 residues. With 1 base removed from V and 0 bases from J, the gap between germline ends came to 11 bases. Germline loops: CDR1 MGHDK, CDR2 SYGVNS. CDR3 coding DNA: TGTGCCAGCAGTGAATTATTCCGGGGAAGCACAGATACGCAGTATTTT. Translation: CASSELFRGSTDTQYF.

The V call is TRBV10-3, the J call TRBJ2-7; 9 positions match TRBD2. Germline loops: CDR1 ENHRY, CDR2 SYGVKD. This CDR3 is built from 15 residues. V trimming: 2 bases; J trimming: 2 bases; junction bases outside the gene matches: 4. The CDR3, as DNA: TGTGCCATCAGTGAGGGTAGCGGGAGCACCTACGAGCAGTACTTC. Its protein is CAISEGSGSTYEQYF.

This clonotype was detected many times. This rearrangement joins TRBV12-3 or TRBV12-4 to TRBJ2-3; weak D call: TRBD2 (7 bases). The CDR3 has 13 amino acids. The V end lost 6 bases, the J end lost 4 bases, and 11 bases lay between the germline ends. The CDR3 DNA follows: TGTGCCAGCAGGGGAGGGGGGGCAGATACGCAGTATTTT. Translating gives CASRGGGADTQYF.

This clonotype was recorded at least ten times. The V call is TRBV3-1, the J call TRBJ2-1; D not resolved. Germline CDR1 is LGHDT and CDR2 is YNNKEL (reference sequence). The CDR3 covers 12 residues. V was trimmed by 5 bases and J by 3 bases, leaving 5 bases between them. CDR3 region: CASSKLYNEQFF. In nucleotides, the CDR3 is TGTGCCAGCAGCAAACTCTACAATGAGCAGTTCTTC.

This clonotype was observed at least ten times. The chain is built from TRBV3-1 and TRBJ1-2; 7 bases are shared with TRBD1. The germline CDR1 and CDR2 sequences are LGHDT and YNNKEL (reference sequence). V trimming: 7 bases; J trimming: 4 bases; junction bases outside the gene matches: 3. The CDR3 length is 12 residues. DNA for the CDR3: TGTGCCAGCACCGACAGGGCCTATGGCTACACCTTC. This translates into CASTDRAYGYTF.

This clonotype was counted ten times or more. The rearrangement links TRBV12-3 or TRBV12-4 to TRBJ2-4; D is unresolved. CDR3 size: 11 residues. The V gene lost 2 bases and the J gene lost 9 bases, with 5 bases spanning the gap. CDR3 sequence (DNA): TGTGCCAGCAGTTTATTTAGCATTCAGTACTTC. Amino acids: CASSLFSIQYF.

The chain couples TRBV12-5 to TRBJ2-1, with D perhaps TRBD2 (5 bases). V was pared by 8 bases and J by 4 bases, with 9 bases between. CDR1 LGHNT and CDR2 FRNRAP come from the germline V gene. This CDR3 contains 12 residues. The CDR3 reads CASTRGYNEQFF. DNA of the CDR3: TGTGCTAGTACTAGAGGGTACAATGAGCAGTTCTTC.

The V and J genes are TRBV27 and TRBJ2-6, with no clear D. Germline-derived CDR1 and CDR2 are MNHEY and SMNVEV (reference sequence). Trimming stripped 3 bases from V and 2 bases from J, with 8 bases between. There are 15 residues in the CDR3. The CDR3 DNA reads as TGTGCCAGCAGTTTTTGGGGAACTGGGGCCAACGTCCTGACTTTC. Protein product: CASSFWGTGANVLTF. Together with reference TRBV27 and TRBJ2-6, the CDR3 gives the full variable domain: EAQVTQNPRYLITVTGKKLTVTCSQNMNHEYMSWYRQDPGLGLRQIYYSMNVEVTDKGDVPEGYKVSRKEKRNFPLILESPSPNQTSLYFCASSFWGTGANVLTFGAGSRLTVL.

The chain recombines TRBV7-2 with TRBJ2-1; TRBD1 or TRBD2 may be the D gene (5 bases each). There are 15 residues in the CDR3. V was cut by 1 base and J by 3 bases, with 10 bases left in between. Per the germline V gene, CDR1 is SGHTA and CDR2 is FQGNSA. The CDR3 DNA sequence: TGTGCCAGCAGCTTAGACGTGGGGGTCTACAATGAGCAGTTCTTC. Its translation is CASSLDVGVYNEQFF.

The rearrangement uses TRBV7-6 and TRBJ2-3, with D unclear. Germline V gene data show CDR1 as SGHVS and CDR2 as FNYEAQ. With 5 bases removed from V and 0 bases from J, the gap between germline ends came to 18 bases. The CDR3 has 17 amino acids. The CDR3 DNA sequence: TGTGCCAGCAGCCCCTACGCGCGAGGTGCTAGCACAGATACGCAGTATTTT. It encodes CASSPYARGASTDTQYF.

This clonotype was seen repeatedly, ten times or more. The rearrangement links TRBV10-3 to TRBJ1-2; 8 bases align to TRBD1. V was clipped by 10 bases and J by 7 bases; unmatched bases: 20. In germline, CDR1 is ENHRY, CDR2 SYGVKD. CDR3 size: 16 residues. The DNA of the CDR3 is TGTGCCACCCAGACCACCCTTCGACAGGGGATAGGTGGCTACACCTTC. This sequence encodes CATQTTLRQGIGGYTF.

In this sample, this clonotype turned up many times. The chain is built from TRBV9 and TRBJ2-2; D is ambiguous. Trimming took off 0 bases at V and 4 bases at J, with 7 bases between the two ends. The CDR3 contains 14 residues. The germline V gene has CDR1 SGDLS and CDR2 YYNGEE. The DNA for the CDR3 is TGTGCCAGCAGCGTAGGGACCCCCACCGGGGAGCTGTTTTTT. It specifies CASSVGTPTGELFF.

This clonotype was picked up one time. The J gene is TRBJ2-1, the V gene TRBV18; no definite D call. This CDR3 has 14 residues. V was cut by 3 bases and J by 7 bases, with 13 bases left in between. The germline CDR1 and CDR2 sequences are KGHSH and LQKENI. The CDR3 loop is CASSPPGPRNEQFF. For the CDR3, the DNA is TGTGCCAGCTCACCCCCAGGACCCCGGAATGAGCAGTTCTTC.